A selection of T cell receptor beta chains follows, all from one sample in a study of shared clonotypes between healthy human individuals. Profiled with immunoSEQ multiplex PCR; TCRdb holds only in-frame clones, not every one. The data hold approximately 1,500,000 clones, with 95% to 99% observed a single time. Sequencing used naive CD4+ T cells sorted from blood. These receptors were taken from a man between 25 and 39 years old in good health. The CDR3 runs from the conserved cysteine through the conserved F or W. The D gene is left open where the match is weak. Only some rows state a clone size, as once, few, many or a class for expanded clones.

v_call: TRBV9; d_call: NA; clone_size: NA; j_call: TRBJ1-3; cdr3_aa: CASSPTSGNTIYF; cdr3_nt: TGTGCCAGCAGCCCGACGTCAGGAAACACCATATATTTT
v_call: TRBV6-5; d_call: NA; clone_size: NA; j_call: TRBJ2-6; cdr3_aa: CASSSQGGSGANVLTF; cdr3_nt: TGTGCCAGCAGTTCCCAGGGGGGGAGTGGGGCCAACGTCCTGACTTTC
v_call: TRBV6-4; d_call: TRBD2; clone_size: once; j_call: TRBJ2-3; cdr3_aa: CASTDLLTGLAGVNTQYF; cdr3_nt: TGTGCCAGCACCGACCTGCTTACGGGACTAGCGGGAGTTAATACGCAGTATTTT
v_call: TRBV27; d_call: NA; clone_size: NA; j_call: TRBJ2-3; cdr3_aa: CASSLRGGLVGYTDTQYF; cdr3_nt: TGTGCCAGCAGTTTGCGAGGGGGTCTAGTTGGATACACAGATACGCAGTATTTT
v_call: TRBV7-8; d_call: NA; clone_size: NA; j_call: TRBJ2-2; cdr3_aa: CASSLAFTGELFF; cdr3_nt: TGTGCCAGCAGCTTAGCGTTCACCGGGGAGCTGTTTTTT
v_call: TRBV7-2; d_call: NA; clone_size: NA; j_call: TRBJ2-5; cdr3_aa: CASSLVIQETQYF; cdr3_nt: TGTGCCAGCAGCTTAGTCATACAAGAGACCCAGTACTTC
v_call: TRBV4-1; d_call: NA; clone_size: NA; j_call: TRBJ1-4; cdr3_aa: CASSRLLTGGNEKLFF; cdr3_nt: TGCGCCAGCAGCCGGCTTCTTACGGGGGGGAATGAAAAACTGTTTTTT
v_call: TRBV9; d_call: TRBD2; clone_size: NA; j_call: TRBJ2-7; cdr3_aa: CASSVAGGNPYEQYF; cdr3_nt: TGTGCCAGCAGCGTCGCGGGAGGGAACCCCTACGAGCAGTACTTC
v_call: TRBV6-1; d_call: TRBD2; clone_size: NA; j_call: TRBJ2-5; cdr3_aa: CAMPRTSGQETQYF; cdr3_nt: TGTGCCATGCCCCGGACTAGCGGACAAGAGACCCAGTACTTC
v_call: TRBV14; d_call: TRBD1; clone_size: NA; j_call: TRBJ1-2; cdr3_aa: CASRGDSIENYGYTF; cdr3_nt: TGTGCCAGCAGGGGGGACAGCATTGAGAACTATGGCTACACCTTC
v_call: TRBV6-6; d_call: TRBD2; clone_size: NA; j_call: TRBJ2-1; cdr3_aa: CASSKRLGREPNEQFF; cdr3_nt: TGTGCCAGCAGTAAAAGACTAGGGCGGGAGCCCAATGAGCAGTTCTTC
v_call: TRBV9; d_call: NA; clone_size: NA; j_call: TRBJ1-3; cdr3_aa: CASSVEGVSGNTIYF; cdr3_nt: TGTGCCAGCAGCGTAGAGGGGGTTTCTGGAAACACCATATATTTT
v_call: TRBV5-5; d_call: NA; clone_size: NA; j_call: TRBJ1-1; cdr3_aa: CASSLAVNTEAFF; cdr3_nt: TGTGCCAGCAGCTTGGCGGTGAACACTGAAGCTTTCTTT
v_call: TRBV10-3; d_call: TRBD2; clone_size: NA; j_call: TRBJ2-7; cdr3_aa: CAISGGSGGPSSYEQYF; cdr3_nt: TGTGCCATCAGTGGTGGTAGCGGGGGACCGAGCTCCTACGAGCAGTACTTC
v_call: TRBV6-1; d_call: NA; clone_size: NA; j_call: TRBJ1-2; cdr3_aa: CASIQGGVDGYTF; cdr3_nt: TGTGCCAGCATCCAAGGGGGAGTCGATGGCTACACCTTC
v_call: TRBV18; d_call: TRBD1; clone_size: NA; j_call: TRBJ2-7; cdr3_aa: CASSRDRLYEQYF; cdr3_nt: TGTGCCAGCTCCAGGGACAGACTCTACGAGCAGTACTTC
v_call: TRBV6-4; d_call: TRBD1; clone_size: once; j_call: TRBJ2-2; cdr3_aa: CASSADRGTGELFF; cdr3_nt: TGTGCCAGCAGTGCCGACAGGGGTACCGGGGAGCTGTTTTTT
v_call: TRBV29-1; d_call: TRBD1; clone_size: NA; j_call: TRBJ1-1; cdr3_aa: CSVEYQDRVMNTEAFF; cdr3_nt: TGCAGCGTTGAGTACCAAGACAGGGTCATGAACACTGAAGCTTTCTTT
v_call: TRBV9; d_call: TRBD2; clone_size: NA; j_call: TRBJ2-1; cdr3_aa: CASSAQQPAASGEQFF; cdr3_nt: TGTGCCAGCAGCGCCCAACAACCCGCCGCTAGCGGTGAGCAGTTCTTC
v_call: TRBV5-1; d_call: NA; clone_size: NA; j_call: TRBJ2-7; cdr3_aa: CASSFEGSYEQYF; cdr3_nt: TGCGCCAGCAGCTTTGAGGGGTCCTACGAGCAGTACTTC
v_call: TRBV28; d_call: TRBD1; clone_size: NA; j_call: TRBJ1-5; cdr3_aa: CASSFLSGFDRGPGQPQHF; cdr3_nt: TGTGCCAGCAGTTTTTTATCCGGTTTCGACAGGGGGCCTGGTCAGCCCCAGCATTTT
v_call: TRBV5-5; d_call: NA; clone_size: NA; j_call: TRBJ1-3; cdr3_aa: CASSPVWGFGNTIYF; cdr3_nt: TGTGCCAGCAGCCCGGTTTGGGGATTCGGAAACACCATATATTTT
v_call: TRBV7-9; d_call: NA; clone_size: NA; j_call: TRBJ2-2; cdr3_aa: CASSLDPGRAGELFF; cdr3_nt: TGTGCCAGCAGCTTAGATCCGGGTAGGGCCGGGGAGCTGTTTTTT
v_call: TRBV7-7; d_call: TRBD2; clone_size: NA; j_call: TRBJ2-5; cdr3_aa: CASSAGTSGETQYF; cdr3_nt: TGTGCTAGCAGCGCCGGTACTAGCGGAGAGACCCAGTACTTC
v_call: TRBV7-3; d_call: NA; clone_size: NA; j_call: TRBJ2-7; cdr3_aa: CASSQWGNEQYF; cdr3_nt: TGTGCCAGCAGCCAGTGGGGGAACGAGCAGTACTTC
v_call: TRBV18; d_call: NA; clone_size: NA; j_call: TRBJ1-3; cdr3_aa: CASSPGQTGNTIYF; cdr3_nt: TGTGCCAGCTCACCCGGACAAACTGGAAACACCATATATTTT
v_call: TRBV28; d_call: TRBD2; clone_size: NA; j_call: TRBJ2-1; cdr3_aa: CASSLHAGTSAYEQFF; cdr3_nt: TGTGCCAGCAGTTTGCATGCCGGGACTAGTGCGTATGAGCAGTTCTTC
v_call: TRBV28; d_call: NA; clone_size: many; j_call: TRBJ1-2; cdr3_aa: CASSPNLPNYGYTF; cdr3_nt: TGTGCCAGCAGCCCTAACTTGCCGAACTATGGCTACACCTTC
v_call: TRBV30; d_call: NA; clone_size: NA; j_call: TRBJ1-2; cdr3_aa: CAWSKFTAQRGYTF; cdr3_nt: TGTGCCTGGAGTAAATTTACGGCTCAACGCGGCTACACCTTC
v_call: TRBV5-1; d_call: NA; clone_size: NA; j_call: TRBJ2-1; cdr3_aa: CASSLDRNDHEQFF; cdr3_nt: TGCGCCAGCAGCTTGGATCGAAATGACCATGAGCAGTTCTTC
v_call: TRBV5-4; d_call: TRBD1; clone_size: NA; j_call: TRBJ2-7; cdr3_aa: CASSPHRGNYEQYF; cdr3_nt: TGTGCCAGCAGCCCCCACAGGGGAAACTACGAGCAGTACTTC
v_call: TRBV5-1; d_call: NA; clone_size: once; j_call: TRBJ2-7; cdr3_aa: CASSPYEQYF; cdr3_nt: TGCGCCAGCAGCCCGTACGAGCAGTACTTC
v_call: TRBV5-6; d_call: NA; clone_size: once; j_call: TRBJ2-5; cdr3_aa: CASSVQETQYF; cdr3_nt: TGTGCCAGCAGCGTGCAAGAGACCCAGTACTTC
v_call: TRBV19; d_call: TRBD2; clone_size: NA; j_call: TRBJ2-3; cdr3_aa: CASSIILAGGTDTQYF; cdr3_nt: TGTGCCAGTAGTATCATTCTAGCGGGAGGGACAGATACGCAGTATTTT
v_call: TRBV9; d_call: NA; clone_size: NA; j_call: TRBJ2-3; cdr3_aa: CASSLRGTVRDTQYF; cdr3_nt: TGTGCCAGCAGCTTACGCGGCACAGTAAGGGATACGCAGTATTTT
v_call: TRBV9; d_call: TRBD2; clone_size: NA; j_call: TRBJ2-1; cdr3_aa: CASSVVAGMSNEQFF; cdr3_nt: TGTGCCAGCAGCGTAGTAGCGGGAATGTCGAATGAGCAGTTCTTC
v_call: TRBV7-8; d_call: NA; clone_size: NA; j_call: TRBJ2-7; cdr3_aa: CASSYRGWVRTYEQYF; cdr3_nt: TGTGCCAGCAGCTACCGGGGTTGGGTCAGAACCTACGAGCAGTACTTC
v_call: TRBV20-1; d_call: NA; clone_size: NA; j_call: TRBJ2-4; cdr3_aa: CSASTKNIQYF; cdr3_nt: TGCAGTGCTAGTACAAAAAACATTCAGTACTTC
v_call: TRBV9; d_call: NA; clone_size: NA; j_call: TRBJ2-1; cdr3_aa: CASSPSGGLGYNEQFF; cdr3_nt: TGTGCCAGCAGCCCCTCCGGTGGGCTGGGTTACAATGAGCAGTTCTTC
v_call: TRBV5-1; d_call: NA; clone_size: NA; j_call: TRBJ2-7; cdr3_aa: CASSLVGTDEQYF; cdr3_nt: TGCGCCAGCAGCTTGGTAGGGACCGACGAGCAGTACTTC
v_call: TRBV5-4; d_call: NA; clone_size: NA; j_call: TRBJ1-5; cdr3_aa: CASSLGQGPDQPQHF; cdr3_nt: TGTGCCAGCAGCTTGGGGCAGGGGCCCGATCAGCCCCAGCATTTT
v_call: TRBV27; d_call: TRBD1; clone_size: NA; j_call: TRBJ1-5; cdr3_aa: CASSNRGQPQHF; cdr3_nt: TGTGCCAGCAGTAACAGGGGTCAGCCCCAGCATTTT
v_call: TRBV19; d_call: TRBD2; clone_size: NA; j_call: TRBJ2-3; cdr3_aa: CASSLGLATDTQYF; cdr3_nt: TGTGCCAGTAGTCTAGGACTAGCCACAGATACGCAGTATTTT
v_call: TRBV27; d_call: TRBD1; clone_size: NA; j_call: TRBJ2-7; cdr3_aa: CASRFGQGATYEQYF; cdr3_nt: TGTGCCAGCAGATTCGGACAGGGGGCTACCTACGAGCAGTACTTC
v_call: TRBV5-1; d_call: NA; clone_size: NA; j_call: TRBJ2-1; cdr3_aa: CASSLIGRMSSYNEQFF; cdr3_nt: TGCGCCAGCAGCTTGATAGGCCGAATGAGCTCCTACAATGAGCAGTTCTTC
v_call: TRBV5-4; d_call: NA; clone_size: NA; j_call: TRBJ1-5; cdr3_aa: CASSLWDDSNQPQHF; cdr3_nt: TGTGCCAGCAGCTTGTGGGATGATAGCAATCAGCCCCAGCATTTT
v_call: TRBV4-3; d_call: NA; clone_size: NA; j_call: TRBJ2-3; cdr3_aa: CASSSGPQGFTDTQYF; cdr3_nt: TGCGCCAGCTCATCCGGGCCCCAGGGATTCACAGATACGCAGTATTTT
v_call: TRBV5-1; d_call: TRBD2; clone_size: NA; j_call: TRBJ2-1; cdr3_aa: CASSLGPGLAYNEQFF; cdr3_nt: TGCGCCAGCAGCTTGGGACCGGGACTAGCGTACAATGAGCAGTTCTTC